Given below is one T cell receptor (beta chain) in context. The target antigen is unknown. Healthy HIV-negative adults with no recent acute infections or vaccinations were recruited as donors. Adults of Caucasian background living in Nashville, Tennessee made up all donors. The data derive from a study of shared clonotypes between healthy human individuals. Study outcomes and limitations: Rarefaction gave evidence that sorted-subset sequencing remained incomplete despite large depth.

Germline V gene sequence: CDR1 LNHDA, CDR2 SQIVND (reference sequence). This CDR3 has 13 residues. Trimming removed 9 bases from V and 2 bases from J; junction bases left unmatched: 4. For sorted subsets, roughly 200 ng DNA per replicate equaled 30,000 or so T cell genomes. Libraries were prepared by immunoSEQ multiplex PCR; TCRdb keeps only in-frame clonotypes and omits some of them. The data show more than 900,000 clones, 70% to 80% seen once. Material: memory CD4+ T cells from PBMCs. The subset denotes: CD45RA-negative fraction. The sequence was collected from a man aged 18 to 29 in good health. Some clones in this sample may be carry-over from other donors' samples. The genes are TRBV19 and TRBJ1-5; 7 nucleotides match TRBD1. The CDR3: CASTGVGNQPQHF. CDR3 DNA sequence: TGTGCCAGCACAGGGGTGGGCAATCAGCCCCAGCATTTT.